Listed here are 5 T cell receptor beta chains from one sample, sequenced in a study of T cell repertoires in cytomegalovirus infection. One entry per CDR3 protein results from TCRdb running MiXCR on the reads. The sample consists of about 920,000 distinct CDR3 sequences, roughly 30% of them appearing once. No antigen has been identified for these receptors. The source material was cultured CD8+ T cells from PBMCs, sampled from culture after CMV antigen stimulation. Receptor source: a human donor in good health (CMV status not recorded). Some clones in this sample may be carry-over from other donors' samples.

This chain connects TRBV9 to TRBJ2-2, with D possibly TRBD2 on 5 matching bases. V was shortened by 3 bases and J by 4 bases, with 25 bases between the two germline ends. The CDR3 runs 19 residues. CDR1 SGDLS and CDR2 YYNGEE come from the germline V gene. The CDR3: CASSDPPWKSLGVTGELFF. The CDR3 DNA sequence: TGTGCCAGCAGCGACCCCCCTTGGAAAAGCCTCGGGGTCACCGGGGAGCTGTTTTTT. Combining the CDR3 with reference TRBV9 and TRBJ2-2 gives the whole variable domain DSGVTQTPKHLITATGQRVTLRCSPRSGDLSVYWYQQSLDQGLQFLIQYYNGEERAKGNILERFSAQQFPDLHSELNLSSLELGDSALYFCASSDPPWKSLGVTGELFFGEGSRLTVL.

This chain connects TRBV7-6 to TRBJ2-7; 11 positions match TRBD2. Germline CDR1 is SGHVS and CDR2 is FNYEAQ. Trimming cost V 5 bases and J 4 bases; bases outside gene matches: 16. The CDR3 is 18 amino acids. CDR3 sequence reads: CASSPLRWGSGGEYEQYF. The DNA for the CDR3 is TGTGCCAGCAGCCCTCTCCGTTGGGGTAGCGGGGGGGAATACGAGCAGTACTTC.

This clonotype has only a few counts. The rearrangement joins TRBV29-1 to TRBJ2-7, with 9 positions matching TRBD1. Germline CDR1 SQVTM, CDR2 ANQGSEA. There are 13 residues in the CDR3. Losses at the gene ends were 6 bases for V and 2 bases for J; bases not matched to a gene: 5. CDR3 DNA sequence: TGCAGCGTAGAGACAGGGGGGACCTACGAGCAGTACTTC. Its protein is CSVETGGTYEQYF.

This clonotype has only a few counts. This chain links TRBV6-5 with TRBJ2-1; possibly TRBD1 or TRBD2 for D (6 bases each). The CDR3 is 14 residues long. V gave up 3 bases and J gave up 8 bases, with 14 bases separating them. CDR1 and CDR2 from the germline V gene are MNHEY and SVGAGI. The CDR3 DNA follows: TGTGCCAGCAGTTATCTGGGGGGCCTTGATGAGCAGTTCTTC. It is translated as CASSYLGGLDEQFF.

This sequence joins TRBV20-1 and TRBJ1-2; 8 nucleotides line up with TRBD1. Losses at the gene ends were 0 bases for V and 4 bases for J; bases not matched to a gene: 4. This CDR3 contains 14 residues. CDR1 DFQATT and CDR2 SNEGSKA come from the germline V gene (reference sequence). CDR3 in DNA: TGCAGTGCTAGAGACGCCACAGGGGGCTATGGCTACACCTTC. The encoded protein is CSARDATGGYGYTF.